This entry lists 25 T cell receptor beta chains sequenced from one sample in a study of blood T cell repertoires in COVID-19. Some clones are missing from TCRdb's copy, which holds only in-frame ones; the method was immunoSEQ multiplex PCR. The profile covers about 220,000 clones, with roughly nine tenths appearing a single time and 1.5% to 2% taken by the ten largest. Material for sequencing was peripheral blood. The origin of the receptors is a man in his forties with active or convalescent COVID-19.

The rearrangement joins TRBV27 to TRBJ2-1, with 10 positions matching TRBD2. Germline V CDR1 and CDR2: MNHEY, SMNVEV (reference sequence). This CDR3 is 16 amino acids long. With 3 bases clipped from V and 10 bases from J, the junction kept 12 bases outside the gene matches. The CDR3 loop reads CASSFYPLAGAGEQFF. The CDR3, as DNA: TGTGCCAGCAGTTTTTACCCTCTAGCGGGAGCTGGAGAGCAGTTCTTC.

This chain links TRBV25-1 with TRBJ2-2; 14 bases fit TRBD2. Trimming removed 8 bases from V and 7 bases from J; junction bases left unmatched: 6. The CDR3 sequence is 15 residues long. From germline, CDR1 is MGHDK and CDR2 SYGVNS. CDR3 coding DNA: TGTGCCAGCTCTGGACTAGCGGGAGGAGGCGGGGAGCTGTTTTTT. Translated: CASSGLAGGGGELFF. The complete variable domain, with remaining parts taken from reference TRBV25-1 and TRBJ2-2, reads EADIYQTPRYLVIGTGKKITLECSQTMGHDKMYWYQQDPGMELHLIHYSYGVNSTEKGDLSSESTVSRIRTEHFPLTLESARPSHTSQYLCASSGLAGGGGELFFGEGSRLTVL.

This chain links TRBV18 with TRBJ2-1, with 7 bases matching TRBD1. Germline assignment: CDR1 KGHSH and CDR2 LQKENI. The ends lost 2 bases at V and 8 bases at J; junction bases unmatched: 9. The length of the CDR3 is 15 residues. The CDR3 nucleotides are TGTGCCAGCTCACCAGGAGACAGGGCCTTCTATGAGCAGTTCTTC. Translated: CASSPGDRAFYEQFF. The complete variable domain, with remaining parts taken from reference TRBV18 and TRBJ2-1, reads NAGVMQNPRHLVRRRGQEARLRCSPMKGHSHVYWYRQLPEEGLKFMVYLQKENIIDESGMPKERFSAEFPKEGPSILRIQQVVRGDSAAYFCASSPGDRAFYEQFFGPGTRLTVL.

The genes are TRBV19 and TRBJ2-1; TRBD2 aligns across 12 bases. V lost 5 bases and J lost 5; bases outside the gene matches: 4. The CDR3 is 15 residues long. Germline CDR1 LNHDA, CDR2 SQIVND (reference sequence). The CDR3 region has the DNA TGTGCCAGTAGTCTAGCGGGAGGGTACGACAATGAGCAGTTCTTC. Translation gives CASSLAGGYDNEQFF.

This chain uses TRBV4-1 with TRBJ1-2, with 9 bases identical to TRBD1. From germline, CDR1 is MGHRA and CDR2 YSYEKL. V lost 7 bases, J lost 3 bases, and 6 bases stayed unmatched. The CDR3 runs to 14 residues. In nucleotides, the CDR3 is TGCGCCAGCAACTTACGGACAGGGGACTATGGCTACACCTTC. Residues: CASNLRTGDYGYTF.

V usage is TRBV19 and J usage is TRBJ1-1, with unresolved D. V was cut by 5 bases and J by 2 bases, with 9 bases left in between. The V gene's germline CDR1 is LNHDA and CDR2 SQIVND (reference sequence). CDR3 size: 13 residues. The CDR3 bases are TGTGCCAGTAGTTTGGGCCTCAACACTGAAGCTTTCTTT. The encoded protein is CASSLGLNTEAFF.

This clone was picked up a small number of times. CDR3 in amino acids: CASSQHGTSGGNEQFF. DNA of the CDR3: TGTGCCAGCAGCCAACATGGGACTAGCGGGGGCAATGAGCAGTTCTTC. V gene TRBV3-1 (or the pseudogene TRBV3-2) combines with J gene TRBJ2-1; TRBD2 aligns across 14 bases. Germline values: CDR1 LGHDT, CDR2 YNNKEL (reference sequence). This CDR3 has 16 residues. The ends lost 2 bases at V and 6 bases at J; junction bases unmatched: 3.

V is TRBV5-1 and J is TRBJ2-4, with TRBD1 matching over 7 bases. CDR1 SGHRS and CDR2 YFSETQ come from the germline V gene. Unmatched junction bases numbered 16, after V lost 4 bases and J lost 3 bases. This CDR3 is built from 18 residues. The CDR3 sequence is CASSQISGGSIGKNIQYF. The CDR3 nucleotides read TGCGCCAGCAGCCAAATTTCAGGGGGAAGTATCGGCAAAAACATTCAGTACTTC.

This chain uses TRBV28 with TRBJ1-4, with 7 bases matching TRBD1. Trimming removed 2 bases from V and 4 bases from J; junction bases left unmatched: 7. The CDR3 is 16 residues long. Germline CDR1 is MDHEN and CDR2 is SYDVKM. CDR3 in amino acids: CASSLTRQGSNEKLFF. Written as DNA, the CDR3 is TGTGCCAGCAGTTTAACCAGACAGGGAAGTAATGAAAAACTGTTTTTT.

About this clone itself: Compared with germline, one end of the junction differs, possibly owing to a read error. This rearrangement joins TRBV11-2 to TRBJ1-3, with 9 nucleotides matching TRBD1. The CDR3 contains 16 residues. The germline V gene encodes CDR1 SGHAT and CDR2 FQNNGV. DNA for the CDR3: TGTGCCAGCAGCGCCCGACAGGGGGGGACTGGGAACACCATATATTTT. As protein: CASSARQGGTGNTIYF.

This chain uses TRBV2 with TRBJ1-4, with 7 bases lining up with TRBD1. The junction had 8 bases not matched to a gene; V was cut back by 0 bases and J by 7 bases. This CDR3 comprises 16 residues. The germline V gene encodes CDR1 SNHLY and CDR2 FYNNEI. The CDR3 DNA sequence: TGTGCCAGCAGTGAAGCTCCCCAGGGGGGCGGTGAAAAACTGTTTTTT. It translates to CASSEAPQGGGEKLFF.

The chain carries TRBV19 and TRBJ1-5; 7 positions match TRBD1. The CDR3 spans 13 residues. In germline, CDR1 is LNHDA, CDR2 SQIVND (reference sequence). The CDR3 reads CAGGQFSNQPQHF. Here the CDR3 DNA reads TGTGCTGGGGGACAGTTCAGCAATCAGCCCCAGCATTTT.

The CDR3 protein is CASSSGLNSGNTIYF. DNA for the CDR3: TGTGCCAGCAGTTCGGGACTGAACTCTGGAAACACCATATATTTT. The chain employs TRBV27 and TRBJ1-3; tentative D call: TRBD1 (5 bases). The V gene lost 4 bases and the J gene lost 0 bases, with 10 bases spanning the gap. The germline CDR1 and CDR2 sequences are MNHEY and SMNVEV (reference sequence). This CDR3 comprises 15 residues.

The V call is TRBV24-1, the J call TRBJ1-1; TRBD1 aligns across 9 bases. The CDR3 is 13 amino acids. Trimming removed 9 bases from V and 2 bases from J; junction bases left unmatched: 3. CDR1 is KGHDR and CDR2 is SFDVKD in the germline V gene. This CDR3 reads CATRQGVNTEAFF. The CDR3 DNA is TGTGCCACCCGACAGGGGGTTAACACTGAAGCTTTCTTT.

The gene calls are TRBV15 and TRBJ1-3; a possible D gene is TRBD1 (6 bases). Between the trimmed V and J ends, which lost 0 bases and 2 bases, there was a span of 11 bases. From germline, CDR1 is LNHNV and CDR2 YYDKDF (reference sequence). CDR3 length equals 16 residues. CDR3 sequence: CATSRDSAGAGNTIYF. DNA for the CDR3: TGTGCCACCAGCAGAGATAGCGCAGGGGCTGGAAACACCATATATTTT.

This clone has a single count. Here the CDR3 reads CASSHSLPGQGIYGYTF. CDR3 nucleotide sequence: TGTGCCAGCAGCCATTCCCTTCCGGGACAGGGCATCTATGGCTACACCTTC. The chain carries TRBV16 and TRBJ1-2, with TRBD1 matching 9 bases. V shed 3 bases, J shed 4 bases, and the junction held 12 bases outside the gene matches. Looked up from germline, CDR1 is KGHSY and CDR2 is FQNENV. The CDR3 is 17 amino acids.

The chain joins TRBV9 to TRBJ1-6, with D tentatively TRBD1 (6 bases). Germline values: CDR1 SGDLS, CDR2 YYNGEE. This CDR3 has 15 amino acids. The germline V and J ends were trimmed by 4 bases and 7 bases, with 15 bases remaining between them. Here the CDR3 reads CASSLRDIFNSPLHF. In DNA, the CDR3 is TGTGCCAGCAGCCTTAGGGACATATTCAATTCACCCCTCCACTTT.

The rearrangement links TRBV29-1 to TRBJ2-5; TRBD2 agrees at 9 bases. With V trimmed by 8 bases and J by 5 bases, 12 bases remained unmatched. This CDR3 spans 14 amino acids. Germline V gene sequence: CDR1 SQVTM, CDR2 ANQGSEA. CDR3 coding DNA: TGCAGCTCTTGGTTAGCGGGGGAAAGGGAGACCCAGTACTTC. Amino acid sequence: CSSWLAGERETQYF.

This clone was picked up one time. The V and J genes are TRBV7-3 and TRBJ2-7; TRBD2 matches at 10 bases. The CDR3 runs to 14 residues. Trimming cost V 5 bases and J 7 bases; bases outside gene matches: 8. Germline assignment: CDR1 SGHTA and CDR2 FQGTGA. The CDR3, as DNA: TGTGCCAGCAGCCCGAGCATGACTAGCGGGGAGCAGTACTTC. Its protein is CASSPSMTSGEQYF.

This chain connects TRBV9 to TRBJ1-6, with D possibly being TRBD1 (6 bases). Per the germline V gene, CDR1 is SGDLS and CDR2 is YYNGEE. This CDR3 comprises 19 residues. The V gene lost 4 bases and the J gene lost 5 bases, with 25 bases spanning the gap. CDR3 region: CASSLQGIVPGLNNSPLHF. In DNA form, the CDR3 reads TGTGCCAGCAGCCTACAGGGTATCGTCCCTGGCCTTAATAATTCACCCCTCCACTTT. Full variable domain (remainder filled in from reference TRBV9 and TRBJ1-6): DSGVTQTPKHLITATGQRVTLRCSPRSGDLSVYWYQQSLDQGLQFLIQYYNGEERAKGNILERFSAQQFPDLHSELNLSSLELGDSALYFCASSLQGIVPGLNNSPLHFGNGTRLTVT.

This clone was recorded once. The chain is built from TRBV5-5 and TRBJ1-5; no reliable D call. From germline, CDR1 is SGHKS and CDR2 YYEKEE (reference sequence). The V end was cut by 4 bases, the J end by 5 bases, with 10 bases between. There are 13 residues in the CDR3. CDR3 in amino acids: CASSPSLYQPQHF. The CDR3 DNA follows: TGTGCCAGCAGCCCTTCCCTCTATCAGCCCCAGCATTTT.

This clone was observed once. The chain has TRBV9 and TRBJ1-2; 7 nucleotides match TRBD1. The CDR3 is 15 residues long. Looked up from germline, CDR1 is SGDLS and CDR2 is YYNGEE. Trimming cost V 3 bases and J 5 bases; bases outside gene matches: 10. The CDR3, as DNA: TGTGCCAGCAGCGCACCCCGCACAGGGGATTATGGCTACACCTTC. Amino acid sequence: CASSAPRTGDYGYTF.

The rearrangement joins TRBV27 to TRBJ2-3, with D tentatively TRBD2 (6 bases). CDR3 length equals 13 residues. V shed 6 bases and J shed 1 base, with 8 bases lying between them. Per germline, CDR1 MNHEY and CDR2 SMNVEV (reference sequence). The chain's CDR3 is CASRGEGTDTQYF. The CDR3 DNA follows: TGTGCCAGCAGAGGGGAGGGCACAGATACGCAGTATTTT.

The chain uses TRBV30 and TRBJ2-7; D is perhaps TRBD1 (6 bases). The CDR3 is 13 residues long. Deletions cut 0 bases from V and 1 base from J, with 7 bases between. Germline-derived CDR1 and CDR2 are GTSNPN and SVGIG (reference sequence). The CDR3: CAWSVQGSYEQYF. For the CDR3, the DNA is TGTGCCTGGAGTGTACAGGGATCCTACGAGCAGTACTTC.

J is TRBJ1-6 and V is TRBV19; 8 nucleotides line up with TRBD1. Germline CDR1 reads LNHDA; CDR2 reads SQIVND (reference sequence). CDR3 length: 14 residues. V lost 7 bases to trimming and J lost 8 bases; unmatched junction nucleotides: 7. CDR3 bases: TGTGCCAGTACCCGGGACAGGAATTATTCACCCCTCCACTTT. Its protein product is CASTRDRNYSPLHF. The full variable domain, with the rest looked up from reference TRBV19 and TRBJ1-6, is DGGITQSPKYLFRKEGQNVTLSCEQNLNHDAMYWYRQDPGQGLRLIYYSQIVNDFQKGDIAEGYSVSREKKESFPLTVTSAQKNPTAFYLCASTRDRNYSPLHFGNGTRLTVT.